The clone carrying this T cell receptor beta chain has only a few counts. V lost 10 bases and J lost 5; bases outside the gene matches: 4. From germline, CDR1 is ENHRY and CDR2 SYGVKD. CDR3 length: 14 amino acids. These data originate in a study of blood T cell repertoires in COVID-19. In the study overall: T cells, B-cell-depleted T cells, or PBMCs supplied cDNA or gDNA.

The method was immunoSEQ multiplex PCR; TCRdb's version includes in-frame clones alone and lacks a portion of them. Of 190,000 or so clones in the sample, around 82% were seen once. The study recruited people aged roughly 18 to 95 years across about two dozen US areas. The source is a man aged 40-49 years who had recovered from COVID-19. The chain couples TRBV10-3 to TRBJ2-2; 13 bases are a match to TRBD2. The specimen sequenced was PBMCs or T cells enriched from blood (not recorded which). The chain's CDR3 is CATGLAGVTGELFF. The CDR3 coding sequence is TGTGCCACCGGACTAGCGGGAGTTACCGGGGAGCTGTTTTTT.